This T cell receptor beta chain was identified during a study of cytomegalovirus exposure and HLA in healthy donors. PCR used 60 Vbeta primers and 13 Jbeta primers. Method: immunoSEQ multiplex PCR; TCRdb's copy keeps in-frame clones and lacks some. This sample has about 62,000 clones, with more than 70% found just once. This receptor was identified in a man between 18 and 35 years old in good health and CMV-seronegative. Material for sequencing was PBMCs.

CDR3: CASTDRGSYNEQFF. The DNA for the CDR3 is TGTGCCAGCACTGACCGGGGGAGTTACAATGAGCAGTTCTTC. The V call is TRBV6-5, the J call TRBJ2-1; weak D call: TRBD2 (6 bases). The germline V gene encodes CDR1 MNHEY and CDR2 SVGAGI. Trimming stripped 7 bases from V and 4 bases from J, with 14 bases between. CDR3 length: 14 residues.